The 16 T cell receptor beta chains reported below all come from one sample, sequenced in a study of response to subunit inactivated influenza vaccine. In TCRdb, the RT-PCR reads were re-called with MiXCR into one record per CDR3 protein. The table includes 650,000 to 700,000 distinct CDR3 sequences, 15% to 18% detected once. The material sequenced was PBMCs from blood, taken approximately 13 days after vaccination. Every receptor here comes from a man in his forties or fifties who received an inactivated influenza vaccine.

In its sample, this clonotype was seen a few times. The chain carries TRBV10-3 and TRBJ1-4; the D is unclear. Trimming shortened V by 0 bases and J by 10 bases, and 9 bases separated the two germline ends. The CDR3 is 13 residues long. The germline gives CDR1 ENHRY, CDR2 SYGVKD. The CDR3 DNA is TGTGCCATCAGTGAGTCAGGAGAAGGAAAACTGTTTTTT. Protein product: CAISESGEGKLFF.

In this sample, this clonotype turned up a few times. V and J are TRBV29-1 and TRBJ2-5; 7 bases map to TRBD1. The V segment lost 1 base and the J segment 1 base; nucleotides outside the gene matches: 0. This CDR3 region has 13 residues. Per the germline V gene, CDR1 is SQVTM and CDR2 is ANQGSEA. The CDR3 spells CSVEGQGQETQYF. In DNA, the CDR3 is TGCAGCGTTGAAGGACAGGGCCAAGAGACCCAGTACTTC. The complete variable domain, with remaining parts taken from reference TRBV29-1 and TRBJ2-5, reads SAVISQKPSRDICQRGTSLTIQCQVDSQVTMMFWYRQQPGQSLTLIATANQGSEATYESGFVIDKFPISRPNLTFSTLTVSNMSPEDSSIYLCSVEGQGQETQYFGPGTRLLVL.

This chain connects TRBV29-1 to TRBJ2-2; TRBD1 aligns across 10 bases. This CDR3 is 16 amino acids long. V was pared by 2 bases and J by 2 bases, with 5 bases of the junction left unmatched. The germline CDR1 and CDR2 sequences are SQVTM and ANQGSEA. The CDR3 DNA reads as TGCAGCGTTGAAACAAGGGACAGGGGAAACACCGGGGAGCTGTTTTTT. This sequence encodes CSVETRDRGNTGELFF.

V and J are TRBV9 and TRBJ2-7; 8 nucleotides line up with TRBD2. The ends lost 3 bases at V and 6 bases at J; junction bases unmatched: 11. CDR1 and CDR2 from the germline V gene are SGDLS and YYNGEE. CDR3 size: 15 residues. CDR3 protein: CASSDQAGASPEQYF. The CDR3 coding sequence is TGTGCCAGCAGCGACCAAGCGGGAGCTTCTCCCGAGCAGTACTTC.

This clonotype was detected once. The gene calls are TRBV4-3 and TRBJ1-1, with a tentative D call TRBD1 (5 bases). CDR3 length: 14 residues. Trimming cost V 4 bases and J 3 bases, with 12 bases left between them. Germline values: CDR1 LGHNA, CDR2 YSLEER. CDR3 in DNA: TGCGCCAGCAGCCCAAGCGTGGGGGACACTGAAGCTTTCTTT. It translates to CASSPSVGDTEAFF.

Only a few counts were recorded for this clonotype. The J gene is TRBJ2-5, the V gene TRBV28; 11 bases align to TRBD2. The CDR3 totals 19 residues. Germline V gene lookup returns CDR1 MDHEN and CDR2 SYDVKM. V shed 6 bases and J 0 bases; nucleotides not matched to a gene: 15. The CDR3, as DNA: TGTGCCAGCAGCGAAAGGACGGGACTAGCGGCATCGTACCAAGAGACCCAGTACTTC. Its translation is CASSERTGLAASYQETQYF. Filled out from reference TRBV28 and TRBJ2-5, the complete variable domain reads DVKVTQSSRYLVKRTGEKVFLECVQDMDHENMFWYRQDPGLGLRLIYFSYDVKMKEKGDIPEGYSVSREKKERFSLILESASTNQTSMYLCASSERTGLAASYQETQYFGPGTRLLVL.

The sample holds many counts of this clonotype. V and J are TRBV5-1 and TRBJ2-1; tentatively, D is TRBD2 (5 bases). The length of the CDR3 is 15 residues. Trimming stripped 7 bases from V and 0 bases from J, with 14 bases between. Germline CDR1 and CDR2: SGHRS and YFSETQ. The CDR3 DNA follows: TGCGCCAGCGGCCCAACTGGGAGCTCCTACAATGAGCAGTTCTTC. Translation: CASGPTGSSYNEQFF.

In this sample, this clonotype turned up many times. The rearrangement joins TRBV3-1 to TRBJ2-1; D is unclear. With 8 bases removed from V and 3 bases from J, the gap between germline ends came to 11 bases. The CDR3 totals 13 residues. The V gene's germline CDR1 is LGHDT and CDR2 YNNKEL (reference sequence). The CDR3 nucleotides read TGTGCCAGCGGCGGAGCGATCTACAATGAGCAGTTCTTC. It translates to CASGGAIYNEQFF.

This clonotype was picked up a small number of times. CDR3 amino acids: CASSTRSQGPSYEQYF. CDR3 DNA: TGTGCCAGCAGTACCCGAAGTCAGGGGCCCTCCTACGAGCAGTACTTC. This sequence joins TRBV28 and TRBJ2-7, with D perhaps matching TRBD1 (6 bases). The CDR3 sequence is 16 residues long. CDR1 and CDR2 (germline): MDHEN, SYDVKM. V was clipped by 5 bases and J by 0 bases, with 17 bases between them.

This chain uses TRBV5-1 with TRBJ2-7; no clear D. Germline-derived CDR1 and CDR2 are SGHRS and YFSETQ. The V end was cut by 0 bases, the J end by 5 bases, with 6 bases between. This CDR3 comprises 12 residues. CDR3 in amino acids: CASSLDFNEQYF. The CDR3 DNA is TGCGCCAGCAGCTTGGACTTTAACGAGCAGTACTTC.

This chain joins TRBV9 and TRBJ2-2; D tentatively reads TRBD1 or TRBD2 (5 bases each). CDR1 is SGDLS, CDR2 YYNGEE, per germline. The CDR3 contains 16 residues. The V and J ends lost 4 bases and 4 bases respectively, with 17 bases between them. The CDR3 DNA sequence: TGTGCCAGCAGCTTTTATGCAGGGAGTAGCACCGGGGAGCTGTTTTTT. It encodes CASSFYAGSSTGELFF.

This clonotype turned up a few times. The J gene is TRBJ2-3, the V gene TRBV27; 9 bases map to TRBD2. Germline V CDR1 and CDR2: MNHEY, SMNVEV (reference sequence). The V and J ends lost 2 bases and 7 bases, in that order; junction bases with no gene match: 10. There are 16 residues in the CDR3. CDR3 amino acids: CASSLVAGGPGNTQYF. DNA of the CDR3: TGTGCCAGCAGTTTAGTGGCGGGAGGGCCGGGAAATACGCAGTATTTT.

V and J are TRBV15 and TRBJ1-1; TRBD1 is a possible D gene (5 bases). V was clipped by 7 bases and J by 0 bases, with 12 bases between them. The CDR3 sequence is 14 residues long. Germline V CDR1 and CDR2: LNHNV, YYDKDF (reference sequence). CDR3 bases: TGTGCCACCACCAGGGATGCCATGAACACTGAAGCTTTCTTT. It is translated as CATTRDAMNTEAFF.

V gene TRBV5-5 combines with J gene TRBJ1-1; 10 nucleotides agree with TRBD1. CDR3 size: 16 residues. Germline assignment: CDR1 SGHKS and CDR2 YYEKEE (reference sequence). Germline trimming cut 0 bases from V and 0 bases from J; bases unmatched to any gene: 2. In nucleotides, the CDR3 is TGTGCCAGCAGCTTGGGACAGGGGGCGATGAACACTGAAGCTTTCTTT. As protein: CASSLGQGAMNTEAFF.

This clonotype has a handful of counts. The V gene is TRBV6-5, the J gene TRBJ2-5; no clear D gene. The V end lost 0 bases, the J end lost 2 bases, and 10 bases lay between the germline ends. Germline CDR1 is MNHEY and CDR2 is SVGAGI. The CDR3 is 15 residues long. For the CDR3, the DNA is TGTGCCAGCAGTTACTCAGTGGTTAAACAAGAGACCCAGTACTTC. Protein product: CASSYSVVKQETQYF.

This clonotype was seen a handful of times. The genes are TRBV27 and TRBJ2-5; D remains ambiguous. CDR3 length: 14 residues. V was shortened by 0 bases and J by 4 bases, with 9 bases between the two germline ends. CDR1 and CDR2 (germline): MNHEY, SMNVEV (reference sequence). The CDR3 DNA is TGTGCCAGCAGTTTATCGAGATGGGGAGAGACCCAGTACTTC. This translates into CASSLSRWGETQYF.